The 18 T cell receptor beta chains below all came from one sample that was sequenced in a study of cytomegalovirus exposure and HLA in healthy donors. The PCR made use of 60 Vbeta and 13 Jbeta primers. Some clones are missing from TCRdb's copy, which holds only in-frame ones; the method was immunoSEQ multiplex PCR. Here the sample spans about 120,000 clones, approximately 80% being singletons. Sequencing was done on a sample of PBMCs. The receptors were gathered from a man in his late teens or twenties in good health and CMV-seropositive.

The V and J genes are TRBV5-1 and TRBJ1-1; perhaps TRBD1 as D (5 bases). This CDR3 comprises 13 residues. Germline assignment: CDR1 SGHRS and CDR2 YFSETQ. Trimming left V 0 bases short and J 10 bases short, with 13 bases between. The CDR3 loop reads CASSLAREGPAFF. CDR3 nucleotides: TGCGCCAGCAGCTTGGCCAGGGAGGGTCCAGCTTTCTTT.

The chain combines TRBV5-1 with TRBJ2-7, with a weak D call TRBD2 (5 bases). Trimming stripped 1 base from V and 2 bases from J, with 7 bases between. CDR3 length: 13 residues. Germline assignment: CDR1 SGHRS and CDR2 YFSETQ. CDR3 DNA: TGCGCCAGCAGCTTGAGCGGTACCTACGAGCAGTACTTC. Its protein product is CASSLSGTYEQYF.

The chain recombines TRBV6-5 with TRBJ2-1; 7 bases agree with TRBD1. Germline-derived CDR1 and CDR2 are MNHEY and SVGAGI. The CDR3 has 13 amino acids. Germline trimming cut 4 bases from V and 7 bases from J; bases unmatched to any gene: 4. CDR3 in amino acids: CASSSGQRNEQFF. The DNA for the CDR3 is TGTGCCAGCAGTTCGGGACAGCGGAATGAGCAGTTCTTC.

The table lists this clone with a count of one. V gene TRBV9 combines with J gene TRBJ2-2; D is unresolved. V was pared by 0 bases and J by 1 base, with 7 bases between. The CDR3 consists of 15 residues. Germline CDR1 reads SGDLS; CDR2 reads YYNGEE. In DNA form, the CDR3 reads TGTGCCAGCAGCGTAGAGGCAGGGAACACCGGGGAGCTGTTTTTT. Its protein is CASSVEAGNTGELFF.

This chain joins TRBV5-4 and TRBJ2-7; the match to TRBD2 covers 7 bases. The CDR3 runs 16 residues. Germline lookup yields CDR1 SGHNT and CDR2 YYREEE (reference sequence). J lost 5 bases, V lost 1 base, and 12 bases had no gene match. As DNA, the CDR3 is TGTGCCAGCAGCTTGCCATTGGCGGGAGTTCCCCACGAGCAGTACTTC. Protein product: CASSLPLAGVPHEQYF.

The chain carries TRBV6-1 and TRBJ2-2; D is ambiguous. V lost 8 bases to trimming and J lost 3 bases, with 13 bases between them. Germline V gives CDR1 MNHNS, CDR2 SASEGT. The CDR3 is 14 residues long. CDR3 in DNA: TGTGCCAGCGTAAGCCCATCCGACACCGGGGAGCTGTTTTTT. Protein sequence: CASVSPSDTGELFF.

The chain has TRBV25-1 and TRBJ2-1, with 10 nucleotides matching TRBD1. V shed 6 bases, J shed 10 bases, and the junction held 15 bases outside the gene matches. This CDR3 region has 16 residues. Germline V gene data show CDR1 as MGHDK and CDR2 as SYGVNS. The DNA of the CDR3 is TGTGCCAGCAGCCGACTGACCGGGGACAGGGGTTGGGAGCAGTTCTTC. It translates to CASSRLTGDRGWEQFF.

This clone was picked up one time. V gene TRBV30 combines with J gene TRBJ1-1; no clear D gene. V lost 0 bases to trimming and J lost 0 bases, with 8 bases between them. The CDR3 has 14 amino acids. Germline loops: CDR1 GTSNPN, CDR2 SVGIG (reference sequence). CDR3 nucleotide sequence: TGTGCCTGGAGTGTAGGCACAGTGAACACTGAAGCTTTCTTT. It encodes CAWSVGTVNTEAFF. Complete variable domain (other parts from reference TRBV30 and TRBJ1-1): SQTIHQWPATLVQPVGSPLSLECTVEGTSNPNLYWYRQAAGRGLQLLFYSVGIGQISSEVPQNLSASRPQDRQFILSSKKLLLSDSGFYLCAWSVGTVNTEAFFGQGTRLTVV.

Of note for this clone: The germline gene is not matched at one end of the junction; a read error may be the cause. CDR3 bases: TGTTCCAGCAGCCGTTCCACACCGACAGGGGATGAGAACTATGGCTACACCTTC. Translated: CSSSRSTPTGDENYGYTF. The chain has TRBV7-9 and TRBJ1-2; 8 bases align to TRBD1. CDR1 and CDR2 from the germline V gene are SEHNR and FQNEAQ (reference sequence). This CDR3 comprises 18 residues.

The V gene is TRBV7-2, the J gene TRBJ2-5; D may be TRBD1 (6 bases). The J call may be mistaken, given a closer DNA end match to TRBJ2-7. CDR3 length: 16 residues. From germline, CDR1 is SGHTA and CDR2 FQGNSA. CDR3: CASSLGPRTEGYEQYF. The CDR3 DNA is TGTGCCAGCAGCTTAGGGCCTCGGACAGAGGGCTACGAGCAGTACTTC.

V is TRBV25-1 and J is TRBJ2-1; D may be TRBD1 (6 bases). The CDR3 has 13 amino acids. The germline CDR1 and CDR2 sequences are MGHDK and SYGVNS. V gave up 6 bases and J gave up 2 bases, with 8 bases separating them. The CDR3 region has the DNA TGTGCCAGCAGCAGGGGACCCTACAATGAGCAGTTCTTC. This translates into CASSRGPYNEQFF. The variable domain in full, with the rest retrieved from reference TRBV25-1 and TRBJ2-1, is EADIYQTPRYLVIGTGKKITLECSQTMGHDKMYWYQQDPGMELHLIHYSYGVNSTEKGDLSSESTVSRIRTEHFPLTLESARPSHTSQYLCASSRGPYNEQFFGPGTRLTVL.

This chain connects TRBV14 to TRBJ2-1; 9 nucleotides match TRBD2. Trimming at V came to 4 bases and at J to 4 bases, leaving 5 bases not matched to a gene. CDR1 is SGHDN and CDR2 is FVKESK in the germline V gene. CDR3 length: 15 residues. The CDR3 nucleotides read TGTGCCAGCAGCCGAGCGGGAGGATATTACAATGAGCAGTTCTTC. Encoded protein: CASSRAGGYYNEQFF. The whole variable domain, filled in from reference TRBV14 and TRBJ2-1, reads EAGVTQFPSHSVIEKGQTVTLRCDPISGHDNLYWYRRVMGKEIKFLLHFVKESKQDESGMPNNRFLAERTGGTYSTLKVQPAELEDSGVYFCASSRAGGYYNEQFFGPGTRLTVL.

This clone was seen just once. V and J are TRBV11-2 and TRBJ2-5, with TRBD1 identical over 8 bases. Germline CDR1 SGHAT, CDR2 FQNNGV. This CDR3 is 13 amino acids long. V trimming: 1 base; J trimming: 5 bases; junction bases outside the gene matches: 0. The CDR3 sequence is CASSLGQGETQYF. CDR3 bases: TGTGCCAGCAGCTTAGGACAGGGGGAGACCCAGTACTTC.

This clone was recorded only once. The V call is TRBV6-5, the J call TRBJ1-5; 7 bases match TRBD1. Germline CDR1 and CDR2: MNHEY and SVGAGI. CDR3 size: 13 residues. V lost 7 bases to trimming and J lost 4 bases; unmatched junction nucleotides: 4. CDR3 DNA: TGTGCCAGCACTAGACAGGGAAATCAGCCCCAGCATTTT. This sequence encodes CASTRQGNQPQHF.

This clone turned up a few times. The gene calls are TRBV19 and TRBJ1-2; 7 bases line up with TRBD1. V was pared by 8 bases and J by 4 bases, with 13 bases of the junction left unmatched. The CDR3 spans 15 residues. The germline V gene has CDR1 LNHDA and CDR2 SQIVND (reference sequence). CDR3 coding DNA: TGTGCCAGTTATAGATCCGGGACAGCCTTCTATGGCTACACCTTC. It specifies CASYRSGTAFYGYTF. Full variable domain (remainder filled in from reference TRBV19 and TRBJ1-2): DGGITQSPKYLFRKEGQNVTLSCEQNLNHDAMYWYRQDPGQGLRLIYYSQIVNDFQKGDIAEGYSVSREKKESFPLTVTSAQKNPTAFYLCASYRSGTAFYGYTFGSGTRLTVV.

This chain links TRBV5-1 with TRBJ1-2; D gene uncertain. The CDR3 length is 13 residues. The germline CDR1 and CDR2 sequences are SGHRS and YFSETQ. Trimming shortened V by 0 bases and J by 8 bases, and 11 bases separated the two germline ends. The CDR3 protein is CASSLDGRVGYTF. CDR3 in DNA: TGCGCCAGCAGCTTGGATGGGAGGGTCGGCTACACCTTC.

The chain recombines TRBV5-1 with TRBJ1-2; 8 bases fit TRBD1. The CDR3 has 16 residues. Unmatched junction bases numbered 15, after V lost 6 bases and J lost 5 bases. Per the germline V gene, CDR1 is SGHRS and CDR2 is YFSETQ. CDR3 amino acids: CASNQSPTGDRYGYTF. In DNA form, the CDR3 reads TGCGCCAGCAACCAGTCTCCGACAGGGGATCGGTATGGCTACACCTTC.

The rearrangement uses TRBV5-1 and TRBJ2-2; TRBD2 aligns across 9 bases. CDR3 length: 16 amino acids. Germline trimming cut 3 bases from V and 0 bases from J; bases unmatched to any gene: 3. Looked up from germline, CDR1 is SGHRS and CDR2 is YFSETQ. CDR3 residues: CASSYRLAANTGELFF. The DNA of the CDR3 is TGCGCCAGCAGCTACAGACTAGCGGCGAACACCGGGGAGCTGTTTTTT.